A selection of T cell receptor beta chains follows, all from one sample in a study of T cells after yellow fever vaccination. MiXCR, run by TCRdb on the 5' RACE reads, gives a single entry per CDR3 protein. The table records about 300,000 distinct CDR3 sequences, 3.5% to 4.5% of them present only once. The sample in question was PBMCs, obtained 5 days after the yellow fever booster vaccination. The source is a young man who received the YFV17D yellow fever vaccine. Each CDR3 is given without its conserved first and last residue.

j_call,v_call,cdr3_aa
TRBJ2-5,TRBV10-3,AIRDRGGETQY
TRBJ1-3,TRBV4-1,ASSHRSSGDPFSGNTIY
TRBJ2-7,TRBV4-3,ASSRTVLGGEQY
TRBJ2-1,TRBV7-2,ASSLVGSYSYNEQF
TRBJ1-5,TRBV19,ASSSSGADNQPQH
TRBJ2-3,TRBV5-6,ASSWDIGVADTQY
TRBJ2-3,TRBV10-3,AISERVFSGPGEDTQY
TRBJ2-2,TRBV24-1,ATSDWETGELF
TRBJ2-1,TRBV5-4,ASSWNDGGVFGSSYNEQF
TRBJ2-1,TRBV13,ASSLLLEQF
TRBJ2-1,TRBV11-3,ASSADRGYNEQF
TRBJ2-3,TRBV7-2,ASSSIRTSGGTDTQY
TRBJ1-6,TRBV7-3,ASSLMPATYNSPLH
TRBJ2-7,TRBV7-2,ASSSDRAHSYEQY
TRBJ1-1,TRBV11-2,ASKVRAAMGTEAF
TRBJ2-3,TRBV4-2,ASSPSTRGGSDTQY
TRBJ2-5,TRBV20-1,SARKGLAGQETQY
TRBJ2-7,TRBV7-9,ASSPDSSHYEQY
TRBJ2-1,TRBV5-1,ASSSQNGGGRNEQF
TRBJ1-3,TRBV25-1,ASSPGHTGNTIY
TRBJ2-3,TRBV7-2,ASSGATTQY
TRBJ1-5,TRBV15,ATSSTGFQPQH
TRBJ2-3,TRBV5-1,ASSRFDREGTQY
TRBJ2-2,TRBV7-9,ASSSTRTDPRGGELF
TRBJ2-5,TRBV5-5,ASSLGPWADQQETQY
TRBJ1-3,TRBV5-6,ASSTQRDRSNLRSGNTIY
TRBJ1-5,TRBV6-1,ASSEGGSYSNQPQH
TRBJ1-2,TRBV20-1,SAKQAVYGYT
TRBJ1-1,TRBV5-6,ASSLGPRRANTEAF
TRBJ2-2,TRBV20-1,TWGRPDTGELF
TRBJ1-2,TRBV6-5,ASTLDGSTNYGYT
TRBJ1-1,TRBV20-1,SAGGLEYTEAF
TRBJ1-1,TRBV6-5,ASTPGGRDTEAF
TRBJ2-3,TRBV7-2,ASSRGGWTDTQY
TRBJ1-1,TRBV9,ASSAGTDSSFRAF
TRBJ2-3,TRBV5-4,ASSSGGSGTDRQY
TRBJ2-1,TRBV24-1,ATSDPGTGWQF
TRBJ1-2,TRBV7-2,ASSSSETVRSGYT
TRBJ1-6,TRBV5-1,ASSLNPAGLVSPLH
TRBJ2-3,TRBV28,ASVNPGQGTQDTQY
TRBJ2-5,TRBV28,ASRLRSQETQY
TRBJ2-4,TRBV5-4,ASSAGTSVGNIQY
TRBJ1-2,TRBV19,ASSIETVDLPNYGYT
TRBJ1-2,TRBV25-1,ASTRCQDRGIYGYT
TRBJ2-3,TRBV2,ASSLGTSGSLTDTQY
TRBJ2-2,TRBV28,ASSSIALPGAGELF
TRBJ2-3,TRBV5-1,ASSTGQYTDTQY
TRBJ2-2,TRBV11-2,ASSSNRDRGTGELF
TRBJ2-5,TRBV10-3,AISAQETQY
TRBJ2-3,TRBV7-2,ASSLVSGFSTDTQY
TRBJ2-1,TRBV7-9,ASSLSGGFGNEQF
TRBJ2-2,TRBV6-5,ASRRGGAAGELF
TRBJ2-7,TRBV12-3/TRBV12-4,ASSWNRWGEQY